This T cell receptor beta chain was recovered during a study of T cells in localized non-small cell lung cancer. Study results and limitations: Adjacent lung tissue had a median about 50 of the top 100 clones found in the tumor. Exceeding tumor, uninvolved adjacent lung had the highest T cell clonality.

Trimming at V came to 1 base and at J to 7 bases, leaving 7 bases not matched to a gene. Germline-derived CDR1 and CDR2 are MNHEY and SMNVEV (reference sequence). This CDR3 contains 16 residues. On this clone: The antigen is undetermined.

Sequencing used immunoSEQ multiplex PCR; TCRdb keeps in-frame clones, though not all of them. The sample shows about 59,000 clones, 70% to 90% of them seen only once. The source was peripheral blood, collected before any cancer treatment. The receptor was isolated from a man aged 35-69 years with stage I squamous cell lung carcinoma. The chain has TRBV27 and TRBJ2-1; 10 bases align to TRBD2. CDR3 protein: CASSLWVAGGTNEQFF. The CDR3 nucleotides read TGTGCCAGCAGTTTATGGGTAGCGGGAGGAACGAATGAGCAGTTCTTC.